One and the same sample provided the 12 T cell receptor beta chains below, sequenced in a study of blood T cell repertoires in COVID-19. The protocol was immunoSEQ multiplex PCR, while the TCRdb copy is restricted to in-frame clones and leaves out a portion. The sample has under 150,000 clones, around three quarters seen once; the top ten hold 3% to 4.5%. Input material: peripheral blood. These receptors all stem from a woman of 80 years or more with acute or convalescent COVID-19.

The J gene is TRBJ1-6, the V gene TRBV15; 8 bases are a match to TRBD1. This CDR3 is built from 13 residues. CDR1 is LNHNV and CDR2 is YYDKDF in the germline V gene (reference sequence). V shed 8 bases and J 14 bases; nucleotides not matched to a gene: 11. CDR3 nucleotides: TGTGCCACCTCGCCGGGACAGGCGATAGCCCTCCACTTT. It yields the protein CATSPGQAIALHF. The full variable domain, rest sourced from reference TRBV15 and TRBJ1-6, is DAMVIQNPRYQVTQFGKPVTLSCSQTLNHNVMYWYQQKSSQAPKLLFHYYDKDFNNEADTPDNFQSRRPNTSFCFLDIRSPGLGDTAMYLCATSPGQAIALHFGNGTRLTVT.

This clone turned up a few times. The chain uses TRBV5-4 and TRBJ2-1, with unresolved D. V was pared by 0 bases and J by 4 bases, with 5 bases between. In germline, CDR1 is SGHNT, CDR2 YYREEE (reference sequence). CDR3 length: 13 amino acids. CDR3 region: CASSLDSYNEQFF. The CDR3 DNA reads TGTGCCAGCAGCTTGGACTCTTACAATGAGCAGTTCTTC.

The chain couples TRBV9 to TRBJ1-1; a possible D gene is TRBD1 (5 bases). V lost 0 bases, J lost 12 bases, and 18 bases lay in between. CDR1 and CDR2 (germline): SGDLS, YYNGEE. This CDR3 comprises 14 residues. CDR3 protein: CASSVDPGQGKTFF. Here the CDR3 DNA reads TGTGCCAGCAGCGTAGATCCAGGGCAGGGTAAGACTTTCTTT.

This clone has more than one count but fewer than ten. The chain links TRBV7-6 to TRBJ1-6; D might be TRBD1 (5 bases). Germline V CDR1 and CDR2: SGHVS, FNYEAQ. V lost 5 bases to trimming and J lost 9 bases, with 14 bases between them. This CDR3 contains 14 residues. The CDR3 protein is CASSRDQGFSPLHF. The CDR3 DNA sequence: TGTGCCAGCAGCCGCGACCAGGGTTTTTCACCCCTCCACTTT.

This clone was detected only a few times. Written as DNA, the CDR3 is TGTGCCTGGAGGGCAGGGGGTCCAGATACGCAGTATTTT. It codes for CAWRAGGPDTQYF. The rearrangement links TRBV30 to TRBJ2-3; TRBD1 matches at 7 bases. The germline CDR1 and CDR2 sequences are GTSNPN and SVGIG (reference sequence). The V and J ends lost 3 bases and 4 bases, in that order; junction bases with no gene match: 4. The CDR3 is 13 amino acids.

The CDR3 loop is CASNEDRIPEAFF. CDR3 DNA: TGTGCCAGCAATGAGGACAGGATCCCTGAAGCTTTCTTT. V usage is TRBV28 and J usage is TRBJ1-1, with 7 bases aligning to TRBD1. The CDR3 spans 13 residues. The V gene end was trimmed by 7 bases and the J gene end by 6 bases; junction bases not matched to a gene: 8. The germline gives CDR1 MDHEN, CDR2 SYDVKM.

The V gene is TRBV4-1, the J gene TRBJ1-5, with a weak D call TRBD1 (6 bases). Trimming took 1 base from V and 0 from J, leaving 7 bases between them. Germline CDR1 and CDR2: MGHRA and YSYEKL. This CDR3 spans 15 amino acids. The CDR3 reads CASSQGQVSNQPQHF. CDR3 coding DNA: TGCGCCAGCAGCCAAGGACAGGTTAGCAATCAGCCCCAGCATTTT.

The CDR3 nucleotides read TGTGCCAGCAGCTTACGGGAGGGCCTGGAGGTTGAGCAGTTCTTC. Its translation: CASSLREGLEVEQFF. The chain joins TRBV7-8 to TRBJ2-1; 8 nucleotides align to TRBD2. The J segment lost 9 bases and the V segment lost 2 bases, leaving 9 bases of the junction unmatched. The CDR3 contains 15 residues. Per germline, CDR1 SGHVS and CDR2 FQNEAQ.

In DNA form, the CDR3 reads TGTGCCAGCAGCTTTTTCAGGACAGGGAGCACCGGGGAGCTGTTTTTT. It codes for CASSFFRTGSTGELFF. V is TRBV5-6 and J is TRBJ2-2, with TRBD1 identical over 8 bases. V lost 2 bases and J lost 4; bases outside the gene matches: 7. The length of the CDR3 is 16 residues. The germline V gene has CDR1 SGHDT and CDR2 YYEEEE.

V usage is TRBV20-1 and J usage is TRBJ2-1, with a weak D call TRBD1 (5 bases). Germline lookup yields CDR1 DFQATT and CDR2 SNEGSKA (reference sequence). The CDR3 totals 13 residues. The germline V and J ends were trimmed by 3 bases and 4 bases, with 10 bases remaining between them. This CDR3 reads CSASSQGYNEQFF. The CDR3, as DNA: TGCAGTGCTAGTTCTCAGGGATACAATGAGCAGTTCTTC.

This chain connects TRBV29-1 to TRBJ1-1; TRBD1 agrees at 10 bases. The CDR3 covers 14 residues. Germline lookup yields CDR1 SQVTM and CDR2 ANQGSEA. The junction had 7 bases not matched to a gene; V was cut back by 6 bases and J by 3 bases. CDR3 bases: TGCAGCGTAAAGACAGGGGGCTCGGACACTGAAGCTTTCTTT. Protein sequence: CSVKTGGSDTEAFF.

V usage is TRBV11-2 and J usage is TRBJ2-2, with 8 nucleotides matching TRBD1. The length of the CDR3 is 15 residues. In germline, CDR1 is SGHAT, CDR2 FQNNGV. Trimming took 5 bases from V and 7 from J; bases not matched to a gene: 9. As DNA, the CDR3 is TGTGCCAGCAGCCAAGGGACAGGCGGTAGCGGGGAGCTGTTTTTT. Protein: CASSQGTGGSGELFF. The full variable domain, in which reference TRBV11-2 and TRBJ2-2 provide the parts outside the CDR3, is EAGVAQSPRYKIIEKRQSVAFWCNPISGHATLYWYQQILGQGPKLLIQFQNNGVVDDSQLPKDRFSAERLKGVDSTLKIQPAKLEDSAVYLCASSQGTGGSGELFFGEGSRLTVL.